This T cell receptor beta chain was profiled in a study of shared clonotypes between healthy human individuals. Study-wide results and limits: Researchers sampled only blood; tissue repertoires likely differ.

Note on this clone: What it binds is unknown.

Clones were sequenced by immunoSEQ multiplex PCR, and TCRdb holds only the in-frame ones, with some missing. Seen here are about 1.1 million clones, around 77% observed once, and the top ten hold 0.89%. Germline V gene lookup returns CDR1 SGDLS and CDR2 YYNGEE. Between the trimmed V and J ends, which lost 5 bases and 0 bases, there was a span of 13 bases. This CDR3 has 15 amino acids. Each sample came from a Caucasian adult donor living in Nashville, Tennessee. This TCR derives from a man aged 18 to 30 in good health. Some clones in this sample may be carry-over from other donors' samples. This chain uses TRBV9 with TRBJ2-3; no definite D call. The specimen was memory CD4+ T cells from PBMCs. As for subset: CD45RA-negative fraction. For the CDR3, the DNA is TGTGCCAGCAGTTTCAGCCCACTAAGCACAGATACGCAGTATTTT. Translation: CASSFSPLSTDTQYF.